This T cell receptor beta chain emerged from a study of human T cells and chemical hapten exposure. Regarding time point: patch test 3, about 24 weeks after DPC sensitization. As for treatment: therapeutic diphenylcyclopropenone sensitization with weekly scalp DPC. TCRdb used MiXCR to reprocess the RACE reads, holding one entry per CDR3 protein. Of fewer than 200,000 distinct CDR3 sequences in the sample, about 27% were seen once. This clonotype was detected only a few times. The sample in question was whole blood, obtained in connection with sensitization to the hapten diphenylcyclopropenone (DPC). This TCR came from a woman between 18 and 30 years old with alopecia areata. Some clones in this sample may be carry-over from other donors' samples.

CDR3 region: CASSQPSDDYEQYF. The CDR3 DNA reads TGTGCCAGCAGCCAACCTTCGGACGACTACGAGCAGTACTTC. The V and J genes are TRBV3-1 and TRBJ2-7; D is undetermined. V was trimmed by 2 bases and J by 3 bases, leaving 11 bases between them. Per the germline V gene, CDR1 is LGHDT and CDR2 is YNNKEL (reference sequence). CDR3 length: 14 residues.